This T cell receptor beta chain was identified during a study of blood T cell repertoires in COVID-19. As for the study in general: Material from acute and convalescent COVID-19 was sourced from the United States, Italy and Spain. From T cells, B-cell-depleted T cells, or PBMCs came the material, which was cDNA or gDNA.

Authors' processing steps: It was from reference gene primer amplification that nucleated cell counts were estimated. Clones were read by immunoSEQ multiplex PCR, and TCRdb kept only the in-frame ones, dropping some. V and J calls and clone size are as listed in that table; D and trimming were resolved from the DNA. The sample carries over 150,000 clones, about 87% recorded once. After removal of 7 bases from V and 4 bases from J, the junction contained 6 bases not matched to a gene. CDR3 length equals 14 residues. Germline V gene lookup returns CDR1 MNHNS and CDR2 SASEGT. The rearrangement links TRBV6-1 to TRBJ2-4; 8 bases are shared with TRBD2. The sample comprised peripheral blood. The sequence was collected from a man between 35 and 55 years old with active or convalescent COVID-19. Here the CDR3 DNA reads TGTGCCAGCAAGCCGGGGGGGATGAAAAACATTCAGTACTTC. Translation: CASKPGGMKNIQYF.